Ten or more counts support the clone carrying this T cell receptor (beta chain). Its antigen is currently unknown. The protocol attached unique molecular identifiers to individual cDNA molecules. TCRdb redid the calling of the 5' RACE reads with MiXCR, one entry per CDR3 protein. The sample lists just under 65,000 distinct CDR3 sequences, about 10% seen once, with nearly 3% in the top ten. The length of the CDR3 is 17 residues. Germline assignment: CDR1 LNHDA and CDR2 SQIVND (reference sequence). The V end was cut by 3 bases, the J end by 4 bases, with 18 bases between. This record belongs to a study of early T cells in non-severe SARS-CoV-2 infection. Study-level information: Whole-blood bulk RNA, unsorted, was sequenced, and chains were unpaired.

Notes on the study in general: There was a bias toward anti-spike CD8 responses in VDJdb matching, which missed private and CD4 specificities.

J is TRBJ2-2 and V is TRBV19, with D tentatively TRBD1 (6 bases). This specimen consisted of whole blood, obtained at baseline. The TCR was taken from an adult who was a healthcare worker with PCR-confirmed SARS-CoV-2 infection or an uninfected control (not recorded which). The CDR3 region has the DNA TGTGCCAGTAGTATTAGTTGGTTTCAGGGGAGCACCGGGGAGCTGTTTTTT. Its protein product is CASSISWFQGSTGELFF.